This T cell receptor beta chain was sequenced during a study of shared clonotypes between healthy human individuals (dated by TCRdb to 2020 to 2022). About the study as a whole: The cohort comprised a couple of women and three men aged 18 to 49 years. Each donor's leukapheresis produced roughly between roughly 0.85 and 9 billion PBMCs. For each donor, CD4 naive and CD4 memory were each given three plates, CD8 naive was given two plates, and CD8 memory was given one plate. To estimate repertoire size and how much clonotypes are shared between individuals, the study performed deep sequencing of blood TCR repertoires from five healthy adults. Libraries were prepared and TCR repertoires were sequenced by different laboratories using diverse techniques, in order to increase sequencing depth and limit assay-specific biases.

The research as a whole found: Incomplete sequencing was indicated by rarefaction of sorted-subset datasets, despite the large sequencing depth. Pairwise subsampling led to the expectation that sequencing depth would affect the degree of clonotype sharing among donors. Across a handful of donors, roughly 5.1% of naive CD4, around 3.3% of naive CD8, about 2.3% of memory CD4, and approximately 0.42% of memory CD8 clonotypes were shared. Larger estimated clonotype richness was generally found for naive subsets than for memory subsets. The genetic and exposure-history diversity represented was limited by the small number of donors. Clonotypes shared by all four sorted-subset donors showed higher generation probabilities than non-shared clonotypes. Sampling was limited to blood, and TCR repertoires in tissue likely differ from TCR repertoires in blood.

The germline V gene (reference sequence) supplies CDR1 MNHEY and CDR2 SMNVEV. The CDR3 covers 15 residues, taking in both the cysteine and the phenylalanine. The retained sequence is limited to the CDR3, 45 bases, with the frame set at the first base. V sheds 1 base and J sheds 0 bases, leaving 7 bases between their ends. For this clone: The clone's antigen remains unknown. Base qualities were left out, and no much larger clone turns up one base away.

For the CD8 naive samples, CD45RO-negative cells were positively selected for CCR7, yielding a CD45RA+CCR7+ population from which TemRA cells were excluded. The donors were healthy, HIV-negative adults who had no recently reported acute infections or vaccinations. Only Caucasian adults living in Nashville, Tennessee, USA were represented among the donors. Blood was collected by leukapheresis, and PBMCs were isolated by Ficoll-Histopaque density gradient centrifugation and then cryopreserved in liquid nitrogen vapor phase. Analytical flow cytometry was used to check the purity and quantity of each magnetically sorted T cell population. Genomic DNA was isolated from every sorted fraction and measured by UV absorbance on a Nanodrop 2000c. Using the deep immunoSEQ assay, TCR CDR3 regions were amplified from genomic DNA by multiplex PCR. Extracted genomic DNA from each cell subset was distributed evenly across all wells of several immunoSEQ 96-well plates, and each plate was treated as a replicate. Each replicate PCR for sorted subsets received about 200 ng genomic DNA, equal to some 32,000 T cell genomes. The purified libraries were quantified using a Qubit 3.0 fluorometer, sized with a Bioanalyzer 2100, and then quantified again using the KAPA Library Quantification kit. Every immunoSEQ 96-well plate was sequenced on a separate single-read 150-cycle Illumina NextSeq 550 flow cell. On the study's bioinformatics: Because only junctional sequences without quality scores were contained in the immunoSEQ output, filtering matching that applied to full-length reads could not be performed. Sequences were annotated with PyIR, a Python wrapper for IgBLAST v1.9, and V/J genes and CDR3 were assigned using IMGT germline references. Reads were removed for weak V/J assignments (E-value above 1e-6), missing CDR3, stop codons, out-of-frame junctions, or ambiguous translated residues. V3J clonotypes were defined as sequences sharing an identical inferred V gene, J gene, and CDR3 amino acid sequence. Percentage overlap between repertoires was computed as shared unique clonotypes divided by the size of the smaller repertoire. Repertoire richness was assessed with RTK rarefaction, the Chao1 estimator, and Recon v2.1 estimates of unobserved clonotypes. For all TCRbeta clonotypes obtained by the gDNA method from four donors, generation probabilities were computed with OLGA. TCRdb provides this immuneACCESS table in a form limited to in-frame rearrangements. Some clones are lacking; in checked studies, under half of them reflect an unresolved V gene, and why the rest are absent is not known. The V and J calls and clone size were taken over from that table, and D and trimming were inferred from the DNA. For this sample the table gives roughly 570,000 clones, of which about 98% were detected only once. Roughly 0.29% of the sample is held by the ten biggest clonotypes.

The sample consisted of naive CD8+ T cells sorted from blood. The sample's cell subset or site label, decoded: CD45RA+CCR7+. The chain is assembled from TRBV27 and TRBJ1-5, with the D gene not confidently named. This TCR was recovered from a man aged 25-45 years in good health. At the DNA level, the sequence is TGTGCCAGCAGTTTATACACCGATAGCAATCAGCCCCAGCATTTT. It translates to CASSLYTDSNQPQHF.